This T cell receptor (beta chain) was recovered during a study of T cell responses to AZD1222 COVID-19 vaccine. The study's findings and limits: Clonal diversity was possibly underestimated, and the donors were mostly white British, with more females. Sampling that yielded the repertoires occurred only after the peak T cell response. Baseline antibody screening turned up just five to seven seropositive AZD1222 recipients. Spike regions recognized by vaccine-associated CD4 TCRs spanned the protein, led by 160-218 and 743-854.

Germline V CDR1 and CDR2: SGHTA, FQGNSA. This CDR3 is 16 amino acids long. Trimming took off 6 bases at V and 7 bases at J, with 22 bases between the two ends. Measured with immunoSEQ multiplex PCR; TCRdb has only the in-frame clones, and not every one. Of 200,000 or so clones detected, roughly 91% appear once; the ten largest clones hold 1%. The sample holds one count of this clone. The antigen remains unidentified. This receptor was taken from an adult in good health. The rearrangement uses TRBV7-2 and TRBJ2-1; possibly TRBD1 or TRBD2 for D (5 bases each). The sequenced sample was peripheral blood, obtained on day 0 of MenACWY control vaccination. The CDR3 sequence: CASRLTIRAEGNEQFF. The DNA of the CDR3 is TGTGCCAGCAGGTTAACAATTAGAGCCGAGGGGAATGAGCAGTTCTTC. The full variable domain, completed using reference TRBV7-2 and TRBJ2-1, is GAGVSQSPSNKVTEKGKDVELRCDPISGHTALYWYRQSLGQGLEFLIYFQGNSAPDKSGLPSDRFSAERTGGSVSTLTIQRTQQEDSAVYLCASRLTIRAEGNEQFFGPGTRLTVL.